The clone carrying this TCR beta chain has at least ten counts. The antigen is not known. RNA transcripts were the template for amplifying TCR beta CDR3 regions. TCR CDR3 underwent first-round RT-PCR with the HTBI primer set. TCRdb re-called the multiplex PCR reads through MiXCR, storing one row per CDR3 protein. The sample shows 490,000 or so distinct CDR3 sequences, roughly 45% of them seen only once. With V trimmed by 8 bases and J by 3 bases, 8 bases remained unmatched. Germline assignment: CDR1 LGHNA and CDR2 YNFKEQ. CDR3 size: 14 residues. The source of the sample is a study of T cells in Graves' hyperthyroidism and ophthalmopathy. The study, taken as a whole, reports: The majority of expanded thyroid clonotypes above 0.001 also appeared in blood. Ophthalmopathy cases were set apart from stable hyperthyroidism by a 13 V-J model.

Uncontrolled infection, other autoimmune disease, pregnancy or lactation excluded patients. Each diagnosis drew on symptoms, thyroxine, TRAb, thyroid ultrasound and orbital computed tomography findings. The chain employs TRBV4-2 and TRBJ1-1; 8 nucleotides align to TRBD1. The sample comprised peripheral blood or thyroid tissue (not recorded which). The source is an adult woman with Graves' disease, either hyperthyroidism or ophthalmopathy (not recorded which). The CDR3 nucleotides read TGTGCCAGCCTACCTTCAGGGGGCGACACTGAAGCTTTCTTT. Translating it yields CASLPSGGDTEAFF.